This T cell receptor (beta chain) was sequenced for a study of post-analysis software for immune sequencing data. For the study at large: Included among the disease courses, which were recorded for the cohort, were relapsing-remitting, secondary progressive and progressive-relapsing multiple sclerosis. Regarding the study as a whole: The five TRBV segments detected at higher frequency in patients than in controls included TRBV5-6, TRBV5-1 and TRBV20-1. With F measure, samples from one preparation batch clustered together strongly. Controls had significantly higher normalized Chao1 diversity than multiple sclerosis patients.

This clonotype was seen only once. Its matching antigen is unknown. V dropped 5 bases and J dropped 4 bases, with 19 bases sitting between them. Germline V lookup: CDR1 MNHNY, CDR2 SVGAGI (reference sequence). This CDR3 region has 16 residues. Prepared TCR beta cDNA libraries contained unique molecular identifiers. Each batch of roughly 0.95 to 10 million T cells produced roughly 0.5 million cDNA molecules. TCRdb ran MiXCR on the PCR reads and lists one entry per CDR3 protein. Of approximately 180,000 distinct CDR3 sequences in the sample, approximately 30% were seen once. This clonotype originated in a girl aged 10 to 17 with multiple sclerosis. The sequencing sample was made of blood. The chain recombines TRBV6-6 with TRBJ2-3; D is possibly TRBD1 or TRBD2 (6 bases each). CDR3 residues: CASSPQNGGDADTQYF. CDR3 bases: TGTGCCAGCAGTCCTCAAAACGGGGGCGACGCAGATACGCAGTATTTT.